The rows below give T cell receptor beta chains drawn from one sample of a study of T cell responses to AZD1222 COVID-19 vaccine. The repertoire was sequenced with immunoSEQ multiplex PCR; TCRdb's copy has only in-frame clones and lacks some. Of tens of thousands of clones in the sample, around 90% were seen once. Sequences were derived from peripheral blood, sampled on day 0 of AZD1222 vaccination. Receptors were obtained from an adult in good health. The CDR3 runs from the conserved cysteine through the conserved F or W. The D gene is left open where the match is weak. A row's size may be missing; if present it is once, few, many or a size class.

TGTGCCTGGAGTCACGGGTATAATGGCTACACCTTC	CAWSHGYNGYTF	once	-	TRBV30	TRBJ1-2
TGTGCCAGCAGCTTAGCGGCGAACACTGAAGCTTTCTTT	CASSLAANTEAFF	-	-	TRBV7-2	TRBJ1-1
TGTGCCAGCAGCTTGGGGTCAGGGTTGTTTTTT	CASSLGSGLFF	once	-	TRBV7-2	TRBJ1-4
TGTGCCAGCAGCGCGGGACAGGGAGTTTACAATGAGCAGTTCTTC	CASSAGQGVYNEQFF	-	TRBD1	TRBV9	TRBJ2-1
TGTGCCAGCAGCTTTCCAGGGGGCGGTTTTGTCGAGCAGTACTTC	CASSFPGGGFVEQYF	-	TRBD1	TRBV7-2	TRBJ2-7
TGTGCCAGCAGCCCCCCGGGGCTAGGAAACACCATATATTTT	CASSPPGLGNTIYF	-	-	TRBV7-9	TRBJ1-3
TGTGCCAGCAGCCAATCGGACAGAAGACATGGCTACACCTTC	CASSQSDRRHGYTF	few	-	TRBV5-4	TRBJ1-2
TGTGCCAGCAGTTACTCGGACCGGGCCACTGAAGCTTTCTTT	CASSYSDRATEAFF	-	-	TRBV6-5	TRBJ1-1
TGTGCCAGCAGCTTCGGATCGGGCTCTGGAAACACCATATATTTT	CASSFGSGSGNTIYF	-	-	TRBV5-6	TRBJ1-3
TGTGCCAGCAGCTCCCCGGAGCGGGGAGGGAATGAGCAGTTCTTC	CASSSPERGGNEQFF	-	TRBD2	TRBV7-6	TRBJ2-1
TGTGCCAGTAGTATAGAAGAGGGAATTAGCAATCAGCCCCAGCATTTT	CASSIEEGISNQPQHF	-	-	TRBV19	TRBJ1-5
TGTGCCAGCAGCCCGACGGTAGTCAATCAGCCCCAGCATTTT	CASSPTVVNQPQHF	-	-	TRBV28	TRBJ1-5
TGCGCCAGCAGCAGGGGGACAGAGAACACTGAAGCTTTCTTT	CASSRGTENTEAFF	-	TRBD1	TRBV5-1	TRBJ1-1
TGTGCCACACGCAGGGTTAGCGCAGATACGCAGTATTTT	CATRRVSADTQYF	-	-	TRBV12-3/TRBV12-4	TRBJ2-3
TGTGCCTGGAGTAGGGACAGGGTTGACTATGGCTACACCTTC	CAWSRDRVDYGYTF	-	TRBD1	TRBV30	TRBJ1-2
TGTGCCAGCAGCTTAGGCGGCAGGGTGGACAATCGAGTGGTGGAGCAGTTCTTC	CASSLGGRVDNRVVEQFF	once	-	TRBV7-8	TRBJ2-1
TGTGCCATCAGAGATAGCGGGGGGGTCTACGAGCAGTACTTC	CAIRDSGGVYEQYF	-	TRBD2	TRBV10-3	TRBJ2-7
TGTGCCAGCAGCTTAGCGGGAACCCTCATGAACACTGAAGCTTTCTTT	CASSLAGTLMNTEAFF	-	-	TRBV7-9	TRBJ1-1
TGTGCCAGCAGCTTAAGTTTAACCGCGGGGCAGCCCCAGCATTTT	CASSLSLTAGQPQHF	-	-	TRBV7-8	TRBJ1-5
TGCGCCAGCAGCCAAGATGACCAGGGCTGGTCACCCCTCCACTTT	CASSQDDQGWSPLHF	-	-	TRBV4-3	TRBJ1-6
TGTGCCAGCAGTGTGGGGACAGGGTCACTGCAGTACTTC	CASSVGTGSLQYF	-	TRBD1	TRBV2	TRBJ2-7
TGTGCCAGCAGTTTAAGTCCGGGCCCCCGGGGTGAAGCTTTCTTT	CASSLSPGPRGEAFF	-	-	TRBV28	TRBJ1-1
TGTGCCAGCAGCTCCACCCCGGGACAGGGAAGGGCTGGCAATCAGCCCCAGCATTTT	CASSSTPGQGRAGNQPQHF	once	TRBD1	TRBV7-9	TRBJ1-5
TGCGCCAGCAGCTTGGGGCCATCAACGCCTGAGGCCCAGTACTTC	CASSLGPSTPEAQYF	-	-	TRBV5-1	TRBJ2-5
TGCAGTGCTAGTAAATCGGGTTACGCCAACACCGGGGAGCTGTTTTTT	CSASKSGYANTGELFF	-	-	TRBV20-1	TRBJ2-2
TGTGCCAGCAGAACAGGGGGCACGGACTATGGCTACACCTTC	CASRTGGTDYGYTF	-	TRBD1	TRBV6-6	TRBJ1-2
TGTGCCAGCAGCCAAGTATTTTTGGGGTCTGAAGCTTTCTTT	CASSQVFLGSEAFF	-	-	TRBV4-2	TRBJ1-1
TGTGCCAGTAGTATAACAGGGGGCAGGTATGAGCAGTTCTTC	CASSITGGRYEQFF	-	TRBD1	TRBV19	TRBJ2-1
TGTGCCAGCAGGCCGGCCGCTGCGATATATGGCTACACCTTC	CASRPAAAIYGYTF	-	-	TRBV6-5	TRBJ1-2
TGTGCCAGCTCACCACCAACAGGGCATGGCTACACCTTC	CASSPPTGHGYTF	-	-	TRBV18	TRBJ1-2
TGCGCCAGCAGCTTGGCCGAGATGTATGGCTACACCTTC	CASSLAEMYGYTF	-	-	TRBV5-1	TRBJ1-2
TGTGCCAGCTCACCCACCTCTTTGGCCAATCAGCCCCAGCATTTT	CASSPTSLANQPQHF	-	-	TRBV18	TRBJ1-5
TGTGCCAGCAGCCGGGAAGGACAGGCCAGCTACGAGCAGTACTTC	CASSREGQASYEQYF	-	TRBD1	TRBV5-4	TRBJ2-7
TGTGCCAGCAGCGTCAATAATATGCTTAATGAAAAACTGTTTTTT	CASSVNNMLNEKLFF	-	-	TRBV7-6	TRBJ1-4
TGTGCCACCAGTGATGTAGGGACAGGGTTTCAAGAGACCCAGTACTTC	CATSDVGTGFQETQYF	-	TRBD1	TRBV24-1	TRBJ2-5
TGTGCCAGCAGTTACACAGGGGATCAGCCCCAGCATTTT	CASSYTGDQPQHF	-	TRBD1	TRBV6-5	TRBJ1-5
TGTGCCAGCGCAATCATCAGAGACAGCAATCAGCCCCAGCATTTT	CASAIIRDSNQPQHF	-	-	TRBV27	TRBJ1-5
TGTGCCAGCAGTTATAGGGAGGCGGAAGCTTTCTTT	CASSYREAEAFF	-	-	TRBV6-2/TRBV6-3	TRBJ1-1
TGTGCCAGTAGTAACAGGGACCATAATTCACCCCTCCACTTT	CASSNRDHNSPLHF	-	-	TRBV19	TRBJ1-6
TGTGCCACTCAACCGACAGGGGTCGGGGAGCTGTTTTTT	CATQPTGVGELFF	-	TRBD1	TRBV24-1	TRBJ2-2
TGCGCCAGCAGCTCAAACACCAACAATGAGCAGTTCTTC	CASSSNTNNEQFF	-	-	TRBV5-1	TRBJ2-1
TGTGCCACCAGGGCAATAAACAGGGGGAACGCTAATGAGCAGTACTTC	CATRAINRGNANEQYF	-	TRBD1	TRBV19	TRBJ2-7
TGTGCCATCAGTGGCGTAGGGGGCAACTATGGCTACACCTTC	CAISGVGGNYGYTF	-	TRBD1	TRBV10-3	TRBJ1-2
TGTGCCAGCAGTGATCAGAGTTCCACTGAAGCTTTCTTT	CASSDQSSTEAFF	-	-	TRBV6-1	TRBJ1-1
TGTGCCAGTAGCGCGGACAGAGCCTTTCCCTACGAGCAGTACTTC	CASSADRAFPYEQYF	-	-	TRBV19	TRBJ2-7